This T cell receptor (beta chain) was identified in a study of blood T cell repertoires in COVID-19. Germline V lookup: CDR1 LNHDA, CDR2 SQIVND (reference sequence). Trimming removed 6 bases at V and 7 bases at J, with 16 bases between. This CDR3 is built from 14 residues. The method was immunoSEQ multiplex PCR; TCRdb's version includes in-frame clones alone and lacks a portion of them. The sample includes fewer than 300,000 clones, more than 85% of them seen just once. This sequence joins TRBV19 and TRBJ2-1; D is perhaps TRBD2 (6 bases). The clonotype comes from a woman in her 30s with COVID-19, enrolled during active disease. The sample consisted of peripheral blood. The CDR3 loop reads CASRQGTSYNEQFF. The CDR3 DNA is TGTGCCAGTAGGCAAGGGACTTCGTATAATGAGCAGTTCTTC. Based on the CDR3 plus reference TRBV19 and TRBJ2-1, the full variable domain is DGGITQSPKYLFRKEGQNVTLSCEQNLNHDAMYWYRQDPGQGLRLIYYSQIVNDFQKGDIAEGYSVSREKKESFPLTVTSAQKNPTAFYLCASRQGTSYNEQFFGPGTRLTVL.